This T cell receptor beta chain comes out of a study of CD8+CD57+ T cells in acquired aplastic anemia. CD8+CD57+ cell expansion had been shown by flow cytometry in patients chosen for sequencing. There were no patients without severe acquired aplastic anemia. The TCR beta profiling, which covered VDJ combination and CDR3 sequence, was carried out using genomic DNA as the template. In TCRdb, the reads were re-called with MiXCR into one record per CDR3 protein. The data show 89,000 or so distinct CDR3 sequences, with 65% to 70% seen just once and over 55% held by the top ten. CDR1 and CDR2 (germline): DFQATT, SNEGSKA (reference sequence). Trimming stripped 2 bases from V and 6 bases from J, with 8 bases between. The CDR3 runs to 12 residues. The table lists this clonotype with a few counts.

The V and J genes are TRBV20-1 and TRBJ2-1; D is unresolved. Sequencing was done on a sample of sorted CD4+, CD8+, or CD8+CD57+ T cells (not recorded which) from PBMCs. The sequence was collected from a human donor with aplastic anemia. CDR3 amino acids: CSARLRLNEQFF. The CDR3 DNA is TGCAGTGCTAGACTCAGGCTCAATGAGCAGTTCTTC.